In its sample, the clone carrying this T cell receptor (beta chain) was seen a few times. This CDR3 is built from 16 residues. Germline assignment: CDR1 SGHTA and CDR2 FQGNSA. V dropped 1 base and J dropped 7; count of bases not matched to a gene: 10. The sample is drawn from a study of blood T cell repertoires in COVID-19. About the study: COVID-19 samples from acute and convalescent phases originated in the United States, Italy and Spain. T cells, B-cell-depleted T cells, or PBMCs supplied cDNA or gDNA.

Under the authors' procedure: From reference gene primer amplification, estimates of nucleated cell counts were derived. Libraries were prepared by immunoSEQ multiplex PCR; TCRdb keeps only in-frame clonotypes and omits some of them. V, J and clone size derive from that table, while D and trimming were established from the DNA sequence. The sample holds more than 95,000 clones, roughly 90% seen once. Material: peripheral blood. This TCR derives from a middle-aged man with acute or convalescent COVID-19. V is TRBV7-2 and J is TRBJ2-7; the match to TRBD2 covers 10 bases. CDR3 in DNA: TGTGCCAGCAGCTTAGTTCTTAGCGGGGGGAAGCTGGAGCAGTACTTC. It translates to CASSLVLSGGKLEQYF.